The entry below gives a single TCR beta chain sequence along with its context. What it recognizes is unknown. Retrospectively chosen non-transplant comparators had other cancers and at least five gastrointestinal samples, without known gastrointestinal disease. Using immunoSEQ multiplex PCR, the repertoire was profiled, and TCRdb retains in-frame clones only, with some absent. This sample has 7,500 to 10,000 clones, with around 64% found just once. The data originate from a study of tissue T cells after allogeneic stem cell transplantation. The study's findings and limits: Shared clones across patients were few; motif clustering revealed tissue-specific shared signatures. Tissue-detected TCR repertoire was only partly captured by blood and spleen T cells. Anatomically similar tissues had similar TCR repertoires within each patient.

This receptor was identified in a woman aged 18-55 years with breast cancer. Sequenced material: tissue from the ileum, taken at autopsy.

CDR3 sequence (DNA): TGCGCCAGCAGCTTGGGGGGACAGGCGTTCCAAGAGACCCAGTACTTC. This gives the protein CASSLGGQAFQETQYF. The chain joins TRBV5-1 to TRBJ2-5; 8 bases are a match to TRBD1. The CDR3 sequence is 16 residues long. Germline V CDR1 and CDR2: SGHRS, YFSETQ. V gave up 0 bases and J gave up 1 base; unmatched junction bases: 5.